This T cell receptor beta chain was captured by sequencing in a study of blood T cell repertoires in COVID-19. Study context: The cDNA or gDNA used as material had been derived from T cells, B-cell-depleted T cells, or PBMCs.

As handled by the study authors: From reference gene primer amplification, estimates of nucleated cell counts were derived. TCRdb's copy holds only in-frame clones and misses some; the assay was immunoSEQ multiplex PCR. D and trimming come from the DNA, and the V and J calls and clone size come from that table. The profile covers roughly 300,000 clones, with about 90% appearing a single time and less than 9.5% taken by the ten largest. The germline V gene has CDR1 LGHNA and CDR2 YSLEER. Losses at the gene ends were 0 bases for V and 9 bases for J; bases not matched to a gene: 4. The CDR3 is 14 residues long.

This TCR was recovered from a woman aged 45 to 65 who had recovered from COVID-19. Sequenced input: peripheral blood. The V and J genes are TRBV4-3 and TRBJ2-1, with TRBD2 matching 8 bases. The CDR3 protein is CASSQDTGGIEQFF. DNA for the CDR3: TGCGCCAGCAGCCAAGATACGGGAGGGATTGAGCAGTTCTTC.